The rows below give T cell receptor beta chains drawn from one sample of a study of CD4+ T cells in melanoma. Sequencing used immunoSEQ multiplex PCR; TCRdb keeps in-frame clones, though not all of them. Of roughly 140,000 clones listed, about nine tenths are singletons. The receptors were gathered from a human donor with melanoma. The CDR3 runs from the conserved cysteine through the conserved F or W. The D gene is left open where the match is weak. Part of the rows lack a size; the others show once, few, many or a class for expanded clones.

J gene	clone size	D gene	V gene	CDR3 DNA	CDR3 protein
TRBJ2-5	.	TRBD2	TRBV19	TGTGCCAGTCGGACTAGCGGGGGCTCATTCGAGACCCAGTACTTC	CASRTSGGSFETQYF
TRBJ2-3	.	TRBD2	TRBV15	TGTGCCACCAGCAGATTTGGGGGCGGGGGGGCGAGAGATACGCAGTATTTT	CATSRFGGGGARDTQYF
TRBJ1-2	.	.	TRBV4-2	TGTGCCAGCAGCCAAGAAGATTATGGCTACACCTTC	CASSQEDYGYTF
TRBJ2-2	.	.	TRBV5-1	TGCGCCAGCAGCCCACAGGGGAACACCGGGGAGCTGTTTTTT	CASSPQGNTGELFF
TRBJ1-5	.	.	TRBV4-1	TGCGCCAGCAGCCAAGGGTCTGGGGCCCCCAGCAATCAGCCCCAGCATTTT	CASSQGSGAPSNQPQHF
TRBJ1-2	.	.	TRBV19	TGTGCCAGTAGTCAGAATGGCTACACCTTC	CASSQNGYTF
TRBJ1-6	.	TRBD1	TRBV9	TGTGCCAGTAATGACAGGGCGGATTCACCCCTCCACTTT	CASNDRADSPLHF
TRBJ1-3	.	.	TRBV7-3	TGTGCCAGCAGTACGGGGGTCGGGAACACCATATATTTT	CASSTGVGNTIYF
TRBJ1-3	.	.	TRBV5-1	TGCGCCAGCAGCTTGGCCACAGGGTCCTTAGGAAACACCATATATTTT	CASSLATGSLGNTIYF
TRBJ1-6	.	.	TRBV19	TGTGCCAGTAATCGTCGAGGAAGCTCCTATAATTCACCCCTCCACTTT	CASNRRGSSYNSPLHF
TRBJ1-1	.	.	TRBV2	TGTGCCACCCGTTACCGGGGCCAGAACACTGAAGCTTTCTTT	CATRYRGQNTEAFF
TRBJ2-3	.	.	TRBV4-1	TGCGCCAGCAGCCCCGGGCGAACCACAGATACGCAGTATTTT	CASSPGRTTDTQYF
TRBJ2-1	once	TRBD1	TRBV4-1	TGCGCCAGCAGCCAATCTTGGGGACAGGGGAGCAATGAGCAGTTCTTC	CASSQSWGQGSNEQFF
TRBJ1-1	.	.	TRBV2	TGTGCCAGCAGTATAGCGTACCGAAACACTGAAGCTTTCTTT	CASSIAYRNTEAFF
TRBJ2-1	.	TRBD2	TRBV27	TGTGCCAGCAGCTTCGGGGAGGGTCGTGAGCAGTTCTTC	CASSFGEGREQFF
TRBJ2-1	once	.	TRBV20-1	TGCAGTGCTAGAGATGGGTTCTTC	CSARDGFF
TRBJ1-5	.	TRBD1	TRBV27	TGTGCCAGCTCGTACAGGGGGAGCAATCAGCCCCAGCATTTT	CASSYRGSNQPQHF
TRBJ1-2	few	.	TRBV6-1	TGTGCCAGCAGTGAAGGGCTGGACTATGGCTACACCTTC	CASSEGLDYGYTF
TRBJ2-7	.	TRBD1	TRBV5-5	TGTGCCAGCAGCTCCTCGACAGGGCGCGAGCAGTACTTC	CASSSSTGREQYF
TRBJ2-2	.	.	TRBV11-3	TGTGCCAGCAGCTTGGGGGGGCAGGGGACCGGGGAGCTGTTTTTT	CASSLGGQGTGELFF